This TCR beta chain was retrieved from a study of T cell responses to AZD1222 COVID-19 vaccine. Findings of the study overall: Within unmutated variant regions lay the reported targets of nearly half of spike-specific TCRs. The study found Spike-specific TCR breadth and depth rose after two AZD1222 doses.

The CDR3 is made up of 15 amino acids. Germline V gives CDR1 SGHNT, CDR2 YENEEA. The V gene lost 5 bases and the J gene lost 7 bases, with 17 bases spanning the gap. Concerning this clone: Its antigen is as yet unknown.

Libraries were prepared by immunoSEQ multiplex PCR; TCRdb keeps only in-frame clonotypes and omits some of them. The data show 95,000 to 110,000 clones, around 91% seen once. Sequences were derived from peripheral blood, sampled on day 0 of AZD1222 vaccination. This TCR came from an adult in good health. V usage is TRBV11-3 and J usage is TRBJ2-2; D possibly corresponds to TRBD2 (7 bases). DNA of the CDR3: TGTGCCAGCAGCCCCCGGGGGGCTAGCGTCGGGGAGCTGTTTTTT. Translated, it gives CASSPRGASVGELFF.